This entry is about one TCR beta chain. Its ends do not fully match the called genes, so a read error is possible. Only in-frame clones appear in the TCRdb table, and some are missing; sequencing was by immunoSEQ multiplex PCR. The sample records under 200,000 clones, 80% to 95% being singletons. These data originate in a study of control samples from healthy donors and cancer patients. This CDR3 contains 17 residues. Germline V gene data show CDR1 as LGHNA and CDR2 as YNFKEQ. This TCR was sampled from a woman aged 60-75 years in good health. This sequence joins TRBV4-2 and TRBJ2-4; 7 bases align to TRBD2. The sequencing input was blood. The CDR3 sequence: CASSQVAGGENENIQYF. CDR3 in DNA: TGTGCCAGCAGTCAAGTCGCTGGGGGGGAAAACGAAAACATTCAGTACTTC.